The clone carrying this TCR beta chain has at least ten counts. The target antigen is unknown. Unique molecular identifiers were incorporated into the prepared TCRbeta library. Each CDR3 protein gets one entry after TCRdb re-called the PCR reads with MiXCR. The table shows roughly 300,000 distinct CDR3 sequences, with 11% occurring only once. This specimen belongs to a study of T-cell reconstitution after alpha-beta-depleted transplantation in children. Study observations and caveats: Some patients' high day-60 TCRbeta diversity was traced to surviving recipient T cells and thymic progenitors. About two months after transplant, alpha-beta T cells reportedly came from several hundred expanded graft clones.

In germline, CDR1 is DFQATT, CDR2 SNEGSKA (reference sequence). The ends were cut back, 6 bases at V and 0 bases at J, with 15 bases in the middle. There are 15 residues in the CDR3. The sequencing used peripheral blood, collected 180 days after TCRalphabeta/CD19-depleted stem cell transplant. The gene calls are TRBV20-1 and TRBJ2-1; D gene unclear. This TCR derives from a male patient aged 2-10 years who had a stem cell transplant for chronic granulomatous disease, so the T cells may come from the graft donor. The CDR3 spells CSAAFDPSSYNEQFF. CDR3 nucleotides: TGCAGTGCCGCCTTCGACCCGAGCTCCTACAATGAGCAGTTCTTC.